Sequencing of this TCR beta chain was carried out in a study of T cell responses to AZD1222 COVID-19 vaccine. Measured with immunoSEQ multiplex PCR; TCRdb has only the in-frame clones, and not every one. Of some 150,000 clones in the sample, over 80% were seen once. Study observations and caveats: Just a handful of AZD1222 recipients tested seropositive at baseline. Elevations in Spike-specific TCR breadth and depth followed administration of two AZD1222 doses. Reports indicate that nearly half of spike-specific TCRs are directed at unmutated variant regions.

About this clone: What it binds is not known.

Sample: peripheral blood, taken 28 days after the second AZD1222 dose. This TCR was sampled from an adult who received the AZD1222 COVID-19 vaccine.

CDR3 bases: TGCAGCGTCCGACGGGGTGGCACTGAAGCTTTCTTT. Protein sequence: CSVRRGGTEAFF. This chain links TRBV29-1 with TRBJ1-1; D remains ambiguous. CDR3 length: 12 residues. Germline values: CDR1 SQVTM, CDR2 ANQGSEA. V was pared by 6 bases and J by 4 bases, with 12 bases between.